The clone carrying this TCR beta chain was observed a few times. Its antigen is as yet unknown. The data stem from a study of T-cell reconstitution after alpha-beta-depleted transplantation in children. Study-wide results and caveats: Reports say that about two months after transplant, the alpha-beta T cells came out of several hundred graft clones that had expanded.

The library targeted TCRbeta and was prepared with unique molecular identifiers. TCRdb re-analysed the PCR reads in MiXCR, keeping a single row per CDR3 protein. The sample lists roughly 120,000 distinct CDR3 sequences; roughly 24% were seen once. The material was PBMCs, mostly from graft donor cells, obtained 180 days after TCRalphabeta/CD19-depleted stem cell transplant. The TCR sequence derives from a male patient aged 2-10 years who had a stem cell transplant for chronic granulomatous disease, so the T cells may come from the graft donor.

The DNA for the CDR3 is TGTGCCAGCAAGGACAGGGGGCTAGAGACGTATAGCAATCAGCCCCAGCATTTT. It is translated as CASKDRGLETYSNQPQHF. The chain combines TRBV6-1 with TRBJ1-5; 11 bases align to TRBD1. Germline trimming cut 7 bases from V and 0 bases from J; bases unmatched to any gene: 11. The germline CDR1 and CDR2 sequences are MNHNS and SASEGT. The CDR3 contains 18 residues.